This T cell receptor beta chain is from a study of T-cell reconstitution after alpha-beta-depleted transplantation in children. General study points: Expanded graft clones numbering several hundred reportedly gave rise to alpha-beta T cells about two months after transplant. Newly generated T cells supplied most T-cell counts and diversity one year post-transplant.

This clonotype was counted between two and nine times. Its cognate antigen is unknown. Unique molecular identifiers were used to barcode this TCRbeta library. TCRdb analysed the PCR reads with MiXCR anew, one entry per CDR3 protein. Altogether about 510,000 distinct CDR3 sequences are present, 9.5% to 12% being singletons, with the ten largest covering 14%. V lost 3 bases and J lost 7, with 13 bases in between. This CDR3 has 13 residues. Germline CDR1 reads SGHRS; CDR2 reads YFSETQ. The chain joins TRBV5-1 to TRBJ1-2; D gene uncertain. The TCR was taken from a female patient aged 2 to 10 who had a stem cell transplant for aplastic anemia, so the T cells may come from the graft donor. Sequences were derived from PBMCs, mostly from graft donor cells, sampled 180 days after TCRalphabeta/CD19-depleted stem cell transplant. CDR3 in amino acids: CASSSRGHGGYTF. CDR3 nucleotide sequence: TGCGCCAGCAGCTCCCGAGGGCACGGTGGCTACACCTTC. Combining the CDR3 with reference TRBV5-1 and TRBJ1-2 gives the whole variable domain KAGVTQTPRYLIKTRGQQVTLSCSPISGHRSVSWYQQTPGQGLQFLFEYFSETQRNKGNFPGRFSGRQFSNSRSEMNVSTLELGDSALYLCASSSRGHGGYTFGSGTRLTVV.